These 7 T cell receptor beta chains were all obtained from the same sample, sequenced in a study of radiotherapy plus CTLA-4 blockade in lung cancer. Libraries were prepared by immunoSEQ multiplex PCR; TCRdb keeps only in-frame clonotypes and omits some of them. The table shows roughly 93,000 clones, with 80% to 85% occurring only once. The source was peripheral blood, collected from a patient treated with radiotherapy plus ipilimumab. The receptor set was obtained from a human donor with non-small cell lung cancer who had a partial response to radiotherapy plus ipilimumab.

The CDR3 loop reads CASSEGTGGQYEQYF. The CDR3 DNA reads as TGCGCCAGCAGTGAAGGGACAGGGGGACAGTACGAGCAGTACTTC. J is TRBJ2-7 and V is TRBV10-1; TRBD1 agrees at 11 bases. Germline trimming cut 3 bases from V and 4 bases from J; bases unmatched to any gene: 5. The CDR3 loop spans 15 amino acids. Germline CDR1 WNHNN, CDR2 SYGVQD (reference sequence).

The gene calls are TRBV11-2 and TRBJ1-1, with 7 bases identical to TRBD1. Trimming removed 5 bases from V and 10 bases from J; junction bases left unmatched: 10. The CDR3 length is 13 residues. Germline loops: CDR1 SGHAT, CDR2 FQNNGV. The DNA for the CDR3 is TGTGCCAGCAGCCGGGACAGCCGGGTACCAGCTTTCTTT. This gives the protein CASSRDSRVPAFF.

The chain is built from TRBV5-4 and TRBJ1-4, with D perhaps matching TRBD1 (5 bases). Trimming stripped 0 bases from V and 8 bases from J, with 8 bases between. CDR3 length: 13 residues. The V gene's germline CDR1 is SGHNT and CDR2 YYREEE (reference sequence). The CDR3 DNA reads TGTGCCAGCAGCTTGGACAGGACGGAAAAACTGTTTTTT. Amino acid sequence: CASSLDRTEKLFF.

V usage is TRBV2 and J usage is TRBJ1-5; D remains ambiguous. V shed 7 bases and J shed 2 bases, with 12 bases lying between them. Germline CDR1 reads SNHLY; CDR2 reads FYNNEI. This CDR3 contains 14 residues. The CDR3 loop is CASMREKGNQPQHF. CDR3 DNA sequence: TGTGCCAGCATGCGGGAGAAGGGCAATCAGCCCCAGCATTTT.

J is TRBJ1-1 and V is TRBV6-1, with D perhaps TRBD1 (5 bases). Trimming removed 5 bases at V and 5 bases at J, with 15 bases between. The CDR3 is 14 amino acids. Germline V gene sequence: CDR1 MNHNS, CDR2 SASEGT. The CDR3 is CASSYSWGGTEAFF. The CDR3 region has the DNA TGTGCCAGCAGTTATTCCTGGGGGGGGACTGAAGCTTTCTTT.

The chain couples TRBV9 to TRBJ1-3; 8 bases are a match to TRBD1. CDR1 SGDLS and CDR2 YYNGEE come from the germline V gene. J was trimmed by 3 bases and V by 0 bases; bases with no gene match: 8. This CDR3 spans 17 amino acids. Written as DNA, the CDR3 is TGTGCCAGCAGCGTAGACCTGACAGGGGAGTATGGAAACACCATATATTTT. This encodes CASSVDLTGEYGNTIYF. Together with reference TRBV9 and TRBJ1-3, the CDR3 gives the full variable domain: DSGVTQTPKHLITATGQRVTLRCSPRSGDLSVYWYQQSLDQGLQFLIQYYNGEERAKGNILERFSAQQFPDLHSELNLSSLELGDSALYFCASSVDLTGEYGNTIYFGEGSWLTVV.

V is TRBV5-1 and J is TRBJ1-5, with a weak D call TRBD1 (6 bases). The ends were cut back, 4 bases at V and 1 base at J, with 9 bases in the middle. This CDR3 has 14 residues. Germline V CDR1 and CDR2: SGHRS, YFSETQ. CDR3 amino acids: CASSPGTSNQPQHF. In nucleotides, the CDR3 is TGCGCCAGCAGCCCTGGGACAAGCAATCAGCCCCAGCATTTT.